What follows describes a single TCR beta chain. The data were produced by immunoSEQ multiplex PCR, yet TCRdb's version contains in-frame clones alone and is incomplete. This sample has around 180,000 clones, with around 79% found just once. These data are taken from a study of blood T cell repertoires in COVID-19. Background on the study: Samples of COVID-19 (acute and convalescent) were obtained from the United States, Italy and Spain.

V was trimmed by 3 bases and J by 0 bases, leaving 12 bases between them. Germline CDR1 ENHRY, CDR2 SYGVKD. The CDR3 totals 16 residues. The sequenced sample consisted of peripheral blood. J is TRBJ1-5 and V is TRBV10-3; D might be TRBD1 (6 bases). This receptor was taken from a man between 60 and 75 years old with active or convalescent COVID-19. CDR3 amino acids: CAISDNRAYSNQPQHF. The CDR3 DNA reads as TGTGCCATCAGTGATAACAGGGCGTATAGCAATCAGCCCCAGCATTTT.